This T cell receptor beta chain was profiled in a study of CD8 T cells in Susac syndrome. In the study overall: At blood draw, Susac syndrome patients were therapy-naive, on corticosteroids, or on intravenous immunoglobulin alone.

Patients with Susac syndrome showed fulfilment of recently defined diagnostic criteria for definite or probable disease. Study results and caveats: The study found that Susac CD8+ clonal expansion peaked in TEMRA cells and active patients.

Reverse transcription used about 0.45 to 1 ug RNA and random hexamers. TCRdb re-derived calls from the immunoSEQ multiplex PCR reads in MiXCR, one entry per CDR3 protein. Found here are tens of thousands of distinct CDR3 sequences, about 94% of them singletons; the top ten hold 0.63%. About this clonotype: As yet, its antigen is unknown.

This CDR3 is 15 amino acids long. Trimming removed 3 bases from V and 5 bases from J; junction bases left unmatched: 4. Per the germline V gene, CDR1 is MDHEN and CDR2 is SYDVKM. Material: CD8+ T cells from PBMCs. The source is a human donor with Susac syndrome. The rearrangement uses TRBV28 and TRBJ2-1, with 10 bases identical to TRBD2. CDR3 nucleotides: TGTGCCAGCAGTTTTCTAGCGGGGGTGAACAATGAGCAGTTCTTC. This codes for CASSFLAGVNNEQFF.